Listed below are T cell receptor beta chains from one sample, sequenced in a study of T cells after yellow fever vaccination. TCRdb ran MiXCR on the 5' RACE reads and lists one entry per CDR3 protein. Among 40,000 to 55,000 distinct CDR3 sequences, 6.6% were seen once, and the ten largest hold less than 25%. The source material was CD8+ T cells not binding an NS4B(214-222) dextramer, sorted from PBMCs, sampled roughly 47 days after the first yellow fever vaccination. The origin of the receptors is a man aged 18-30 years who received the YFV17D yellow fever vaccine. The CDR3 runs from the conserved cysteine through the conserved F or W. Each record gives: clone size, V gene, D gene, J gene, CDR3 protein, CDR3 DNA. A D gene is named only where the DNA matches it firmly. Some rows mark clone size as missing; the rest say once, few, many or name a class of expanded clone.

size: many; V: TRBV7-9; D: .; J: TRBJ2-5; CDR3: CASSLIETQYF; DNA: TGTGCCAGCAGCTTGATTGAGACCCAGTACTTC
size: few; V: TRBV11-2; D: TRBD2; J: TRBJ2-1; CDR3: CASRSRTSGVSYNEQFF; DNA: TGTGCCAGCAGATCGAGGACTAGCGGGGTGTCCTACAATGAGCAGTTCTTC
size: many; V: TRBV12-3/TRBV12-4; D: .; J: TRBJ2-3; CDR3: CASSLKIGTPEDTQYF; DNA: TGTGCCAGCAGTTTAAAGATCGGGACGCCGGAGGATACGCAGTATTTT
size: .; V: TRBV7-6; D: TRBD1; J: TRBJ1-1; CDR3: CASSPRTGTNTEAFF; DNA: TGTGCCAGCAGCCCCAGGACAGGAACGAACACTGAAGCTTTCTTT
size: .; V: TRBV25-1; D: .; J: TRBJ2-7; CDR3: CASSEEGRGTYEQYF; DNA: TGTGCCAGCAGTGAGGAGGGCAGGGGTACCTACGAGCAGTACTTC
size: .; V: TRBV27; D: TRBD1; J: TRBJ2-3; CDR3: CASSPGTGLTDTQYF; DNA: TGTGCCAGCAGTCCGGGGACAGGACTCACAGATACGCAGTATTTT
size: many; V: TRBV20-1; D: TRBD1; J: TRBJ2-5; CDR3: CSAPRGGGRETQYF; DNA: TGCAGTGCTCCCCGAGGGGGCGGAAGAGAGACCCAGTACTTC
size: many; V: TRBV10-2; D: TRBD1; J: TRBJ2-1; CDR3: CASRMGQGAPHEQFF; DNA: TGCGCCAGCAGGATGGGACAGGGGGCGCCCCATGAGCAGTTCTTC
size: many; V: TRBV20-1; D: .; J: TRBJ2-5; CDR3: CSAGTWEETQYF; DNA: TGCAGTGCTGGGACGTGGGAAGAGACCCAGTACTTC
size: few; V: TRBV27; D: TRBD1; J: TRBJ1-1; CDR3: CASSLLYSGQGSGTEAFF; DNA: TGTGCCAGCAGTTTACTGTACTCCGGACAGGGGAGCGGCACTGAAGCTTTCTTT
size: .; V: TRBV13; D: TRBD1; J: TRBJ2-2; CDR3: CASSYRGPSTGELFF; DNA: TGTGCCAGCAGCTACAGGGGGCCGAGCACCGGGGAGCTGTTTTTT
size: .; V: TRBV6-5; D: .; J: TRBJ1-1; CDR3: CASSYSPQAGTEAFF; DNA: TGTGCCAGCAGTTACTCCCCGCAAGCGGGCACTGAAGCTTTCTTT
size: .; V: TRBV6-1; D: .; J: TRBJ2-3; CDR3: CATRRSVTDTQYF; DNA: TGTGCCACACGTAGATCGGTCACAGATACGCAGTATTTT
size: few; V: TRBV20-1; D: TRBD2; J: TRBJ2-5; CDR3: CSAREIAGGPGETQYF; DNA: TGCAGTGCTAGAGAGATAGCGGGGGGGCCTGGAGAGACCCAGTACTTC
size: .; V: TRBV6-5; D: .; J: TRBJ2-5; CDR3: CASSYPAGDGETQYF; DNA: TGTGCCAGCAGCTACCCGGCAGGGGATGGTGAGACCCAGTACTTC
size: .; V: TRBV6-1; D: TRBD1; J: TRBJ2-1; CDR3: CASSMTGGFYNEQFF; DNA: TGTGCCAGCAGCATGACAGGGGGATTCTACAATGAGCAGTTCTTC
size: few; V: TRBV5-1; D: TRBD2; J: TRBJ2-1; CDR3: CASSTHPLAGVENEQFF; DNA: TGCGCCAGCAGCACCCACCCCCTAGCGGGGGTTGAGAATGAGCAGTTCTTC
size: many; V: TRBV19; D: .; J: TRBJ1-1; CDR3: CASSISSGTEAFF; DNA: TGTGCCAGTAGTATTAGCTCGGGGACCGAAGCTTTCTTT
size: few; V: TRBV5-1; D: .; J: TRBJ1-1; CDR3: CASASRGLDNTEAFF; DNA: TGCGCCAGCGCTTCGCGGGGGCTCGATAACACTGAAGCTTTCTTT
size: few; V: TRBV6-1; D: .; J: TRBJ2-3; CDR3: CASSGPSGRGTDTQYF; DNA: TGTGCCAGCAGTGGGCCTTCCGGGAGAGGAACAGATACGCAGTATTTT
size: .; V: TRBV29-1; D: .; J: TRBJ2-1; CDR3: CSVAGGSSYNEQFF; DNA: TGCAGCGTGGCTGGAGGGAGCTCCTACAATGAGCAGTTCTTC
size: .; V: TRBV23-1; D: .; J: TRBJ2-3; CDR3: CASVCVAATDTQYF; DNA: TGCGCCAGCGTTTGTGTAGCGGCCACAGATACGCAGTATTTT
size: few; V: TRBV6-1; D: TRBD2; J: TRBJ2-5; CDR3: CASSETASSGATQYF; DNA: TGTGCCAGCAGCGAAACCGCTTCTAGCGGCGCGACCCAGTACTTC
size: few; V: TRBV5-6; D: .; J: TRBJ2-3; CDR3: CASSLGPTYTQYF; DNA: TGTGCCAGCAGTTTAGGCCCCACATATACGCAGTATTTT
size: few; V: TRBV20-1; D: TRBD1; J: TRBJ1-2; CDR3: CSANRGGLYGYTF; DNA: TGCAGTGCTAACAGGGGAGGGCTGTATGGCTACACCTTC
size: few; V: TRBV6-6; D: TRBD1; J: TRBJ2-1; CDR3: CASSLRGPEQFF; DNA: TGTGCCAGCAGTCTCAGGGGGCCGGAGCAGTTCTTC
size: .; V: TRBV7-6; D: .; J: TRBJ2-5; CDR3: CASSLVGRGDQYF; DNA: TGTGCCAGCAGCTTAGTAGGGAGAGGGGACCAGTACTTC
size: many; V: TRBV7-8; D: .; J: TRBJ1-6; CDR3: CASSNPITESSYNSPLHF; DNA: TGTGCCAGCAGCAATCCCATTACCGAGAGCTCCTATAATTCACCCCTCCACTTT
size: .; V: TRBV5-1; D: .; J: TRBJ2-2; CDR3: CASSLLATDRGVHTGELFF; DNA: TGCGCCAGCAGCCTTTTGGCCACCGACAGAGGGGTGCACACCGGGGAGCTGTTTTTT
size: many; V: TRBV5-6; D: .; J: TRBJ2-1; CDR3: CASSKLTYNEQFF; DNA: TGTGCCAGCAGCAAACTTACCTACAATGAGCAGTTCTTC
size: many; V: TRBV3-1; D: TRBD2; J: TRBJ2-1; CDR3: CASKAGGGNNEQFF; DNA: TGTGCCAGCAAAGCGGGGGGAGGCAACAATGAGCAGTTCTTC
size: .; V: TRBV10-3; D: .; J: TRBJ2-1; CDR3: CAISEQPHNEQFF; DNA: TGTGCCATCAGTGAACAGCCTCACAATGAGCAGTTCTTC
size: few; V: TRBV5-1; D: TRBD1; J: TRBJ2-2; CDR3: CASSLARTGDTGELFF; DNA: TGCGCCAGCAGCCTAGCTAGGACAGGGGACACCGGGGAGCTGTTTTTT
size: many; V: TRBV3-1; D: .; J: TRBJ2-5; CDR3: CASSQVGLEETQYF; DNA: TGTGCCAGCAGCCAAGTTGGGCTGGAGGAGACCCAGTACTTC
size: many; V: TRBV4-1; D: .; J: TRBJ2-3; CDR3: CASSQGQALGTDTQYF; DNA: TGCGCCAGCAGCCAAGGGCAGGCCTTGGGCACAGATACGCAGTATTTT
size: .; V: TRBV29-1; D: TRBD1; J: TRBJ2-2; CDR3: CSVAGGANTGELFF; DNA: TGCAGCGTTGCAGGGGGAGCGAACACCGGGGAGCTGTTTTTT
size: .; V: TRBV4-3; D: TRBD1; J: TRBJ1-5; CDR3: CASSQDQGVQPQHF; DNA: TGCGCCAGCAGCCAAGATCAGGGGGTCCAGCCCCAGCATTTT
size: .; V: TRBV19; D: TRBD1; J: TRBJ1-2; CDR3: CASSPWTGGNYGYTF; DNA: TGTGCCAGTAGTCCATGGACAGGGGGCAATTATGGCTACACCTTC
size: many; V: TRBV5-1; D: .; J: TRBJ2-7; CDR3: CASSWSSNYEQYF; DNA: TGCGCCAGCAGCTGGTCTTCTAATTACGAGCAGTACTTC
size: many; V: TRBV7-9; D: .; J: TRBJ2-7; CDR3: CASSPSGGSYEQYF; DNA: TGTGCCAGCAGCCCAAGTGGTGGGTCCTACGAGCAGTACTTC
size: many; V: TRBV7-9; D: .; J: TRBJ2-5; CDR3: CASSAASDWSF; DNA: TGTGCCAGCAGCGCGGCTTCCGACTGGAGTTTC
size: many; V: TRBV12-3/TRBV12-4; D: .; J: TRBJ2-3; CDR3: CASSSGLMGTDTQYF; DNA: TGTGCCAGCAGTTCCGGCCTAATGGGGACAGATACGCAGTATTTT
size: many; V: TRBV20-1; D: .; J: TRBJ2-1; CDR3: CSASGRGPYNEQFF; DNA: TGCAGTGCTAGTGGTCGGGGGCCCTACAATGAGCAGTTCTTC
size: many; V: TRBV20-1; D: .; J: TRBJ2-3; CDR3: CSAGGVSTDTQYF; DNA: TGCAGTGCAGGGGGGGTTAGCACAGATACGCAGTATTTT
size: many; V: TRBV7-2; D: TRBD2; J: TRBJ2-1; CDR3: CACTSGQNEQFF; DNA: TGTGCCTGTACTAGCGGCCAAAATGAGCAGTTCTTC
size: few; V: TRBV5-5; D: .; J: TRBJ1-2; CDR3: CASSQWTNYGYTF; DNA: TGTGCCAGCAGCCAATGGACGAACTATGGCTACACCTTC